The 21 T cell receptor beta chains in this list originate from one sample, sequenced in a study of cytomegalovirus exposure and HLA in healthy donors. PCR used 60 Vbeta primers and 13 Jbeta primers. Generated by immunoSEQ multiplex PCR, the TCRdb table keeps only in-frame clones and is missing some. Among roughly 190,000 clones, more than 75% were seen once, and the ten largest hold approximately 1.5%. Material: PBMCs. The receptors originated from a young woman in good health and CMV-seronegative.

The CDR3 DNA is TGTGCTAGTGGTACAGGGGGCGCTTTAGGTGAGCAGTTCTTC. Its protein is CASGTGGALGEQFF. The rearrangement links TRBV12-5 to TRBJ2-1, with 9 bases identical to TRBD1. From germline, CDR1 is LGHNT and CDR2 FRNRAP. Trimming took 5 bases from V and 9 from J; bases not matched to a gene: 8. CDR3 size: 14 residues.

This clone was counted a single time. The rearrangement joins TRBV27 to TRBJ2-7; TRBD1 matches at 8 bases. The trim removed 5 bases at V and 3 bases at J, leaving 9 bases unmatched. The germline CDR1 and CDR2 sequences are MNHEY and SMNVEV (reference sequence). CDR3 length: 15 amino acids. The CDR3 loop is CASSIPGQADYEQYF. In nucleotides, the CDR3 is TGTGCCAGCAGTATCCCGGGACAGGCGGACTACGAGCAGTACTTC.

V usage is TRBV7-9 and J usage is TRBJ2-1; 7 bases match TRBD2. There are 12 residues in the CDR3. Germline CDR1 and CDR2: SEHNR and FQNEAQ (reference sequence). V shed 5 bases and J 9 bases; nucleotides not matched to a gene: 4. The CDR3 sequence is CASSPPGGEQFF. CDR3 nucleotide sequence: TGTGCCAGCAGCCCACCGGGGGGTGAGCAGTTCTTC.

The V and J genes are TRBV19 and TRBJ1-2; D is uncertain. CDR3 length equals 13 residues. Trimming left V 4 bases short and J 9 bases short, with 15 bases between. The V gene's germline CDR1 is LNHDA and CDR2 SQIVND (reference sequence). The CDR3 DNA sequence: TGTGCCAGTAGTACGGTCGGGGTGTCGCGCTACACCTTC. Protein sequence: CASSTVGVSRYTF. Full variable domain (missing parts from reference TRBV19 and TRBJ1-2): DGGITQSPKYLFRKEGQNVTLSCEQNLNHDAMYWYRQDPGQGLRLIYYSQIVNDFQKGDIAEGYSVSREKKESFPLTVTSAQKNPTAFYLCASSTVGVSRYTFGSGTRLTVV.

V gene TRBV9 combines with J gene TRBJ1-3; D gene ambiguous. In germline, CDR1 is SGDLS, CDR2 YYNGEE. Trimming shortened V by 4 bases and J by 4 bases, and 15 bases separated the two germline ends. There are 15 residues in the CDR3. CDR3 loop: CASSPTARGGNTIYF. CDR3 bases: TGTGCCAGCAGCCCGACGGCTAGAGGAGGAAACACCATATATTTT.

CDR3 DNA sequence: TGTGCCAGCAGCTTGTATCCGGAGGATCCCTCCTACGAGCAGTACTTC. Its protein is CASSLYPEDPSYEQYF. The rearrangement joins TRBV5-4 to TRBJ2-7; weak D call: TRBD2 (5 bases). The CDR3 sequence is 16 residues long. V was cut by 1 base and J by 0 bases, with 14 bases left in between. Germline-derived CDR1 and CDR2 are SGHNT and YYREEE (reference sequence).

The chain joins TRBV11-2 to TRBJ1-2; no reliable D call. Per germline, CDR1 SGHAT and CDR2 FQNNGV. V lost 5 bases and J lost 7, with 17 bases in between. The CDR3 runs 14 residues. The CDR3 spells CASSLDPTRSGYTF. CDR3 nucleotides: TGTGCCAGCAGCCTCGATCCGACTCGAAGTGGCTACACCTTC.

The V and J genes are TRBV5-6 and TRBJ2-2; TRBD1 agrees at 8 bases. This CDR3 is built from 17 residues. V dropped 2 bases and J dropped 3; count of bases not matched to a gene: 9. Germline assignment: CDR1 SGHDT and CDR2 YYEEEE. The CDR3 coding sequence is TGTGCCAGCAGCTTTACCAGGACAGGGCAGGACACCGGGGAGCTGTTTTTT. This sequence encodes CASSFTRTGQDTGELFF.

This clone was found a few times. The V call is TRBV6-6, the J call TRBJ2-1; D perhaps matches TRBD2 (5 bases). The CDR3 is 16 residues long. With 5 bases removed from V and 0 bases from J, the gap between germline ends came to 14 bases. Germline values: CDR1 MNHNY, CDR2 SVGAGI (reference sequence). The CDR3: CASSRKREGSYNEQFF. Here the CDR3 DNA reads TGTGCCAGCAGTAGGAAAAGAGAGGGCTCCTACAATGAGCAGTTCTTC.

The V call is TRBV19, the J call TRBJ1-1, with D possibly being TRBD1 (6 bases). Germline V gene lookup returns CDR1 LNHDA and CDR2 SQIVND (reference sequence). This CDR3 region has 13 residues. V was clipped by 9 bases and J by 1 base, with 12 bases between them. This chain's CDR3 is CASRKQGNTEAFF. CDR3 in DNA: TGTGCCAGCCGGAAACAGGGGAACACTGAAGCTTTCTTT.

V usage is TRBV11-3 and J usage is TRBJ2-1; 8 bases align to TRBD2. V shed 5 bases, J shed 8 bases, and the junction held 8 bases outside the gene matches. This CDR3 is 14 amino acids long. CDR1 and CDR2 (germline): SGHNT, YENEEA. In nucleotides, the CDR3 is TGTGCCAGCAGCGACGTCGGGAGGGGGGATGAGCAGTTCTTC. This codes for CASSDVGRGDEQFF.

This chain connects TRBV27 to TRBJ1-5; D uncertain. Trimming pared 1 base from V and 3 bases from J, leaving 7 bases between. Germline V lookup: CDR1 MNHEY, CDR2 SMNVEV (reference sequence). The CDR3 runs 14 residues. In DNA form, the CDR3 reads TGTGCCAGCAGTTTATACAGCTCCAATCAGCCCCAGCATTTT. Translated, it gives CASSLYSSNQPQHF.

The rearrangement uses TRBV4-1 and TRBJ2-7; TRBD1 aligns across 7 bases. Per the germline V gene, CDR1 is MGHRA and CDR2 is YSYEKL. The CDR3 sequence is 16 residues long. Germline trimming cut 0 bases from V and 2 bases from J; bases unmatched to any gene: 7. In DNA, the CDR3 is TGCGCCAGCAGCCAAGATGGGAGACAGGGAACCTACGAGCAGTACTTC. Amino acid sequence: CASSQDGRQGTYEQYF.

The sample holds one count of this clone. The chain couples TRBV5-4 to TRBJ2-2; 12 positions agree with TRBD2. The CDR3 loop spans 17 amino acids. Germline values: CDR1 SGHNT, CDR2 YYREEE (reference sequence). V lost 2 bases and J lost 4; bases outside the gene matches: 6. For the CDR3, the DNA is TGTGCCAGCAGCTTACAGACTAGCGGGGGAGTCACCGGGGAGCTGTTTTTT. It encodes CASSLQTSGGVTGELFF.

The V and J genes are TRBV25-1 and TRBJ1-2; 10 nucleotides line up with TRBD1. Germline lookup yields CDR1 MGHDK and CDR2 SYGVNS. The length of the CDR3 is 17 residues. V was pared by 4 bases and J by 5 bases, with 13 bases of the junction left unmatched. The CDR3 region is CASSASTGGGFAYGYTF. The DNA of the CDR3 is TGTGCCAGCAGTGCCTCGACAGGGGGCGGTTTCGCTTATGGCTACACCTTC.

This sequence joins TRBV19 and TRBJ1-5; 9 bases map to TRBD1. The CDR3 extends over 18 amino acids. V was pared by 5 bases and J by 0 bases, with 11 bases of the junction left unmatched. Germline-derived CDR1 and CDR2 are LNHDA and SQIVND (reference sequence). DNA for the CDR3: TGTGCCAGTAGTTCAGATGGGACAGGGATGGATAGCAATCAGCCCCAGCATTTT. It encodes CASSSDGTGMDSNQPQHF.

The J gene is TRBJ2-1, the V gene TRBV7-3; 9 bases map to TRBD2. This CDR3 region has 17 residues. Germline CDR1 and CDR2: SGHTA and FQGTGA. The V segment lost 2 bases and the J segment 6 bases; nucleotides outside the gene matches: 11. CDR3 bases: TGTGCCAGCAGCTTAGAAGCAGTAGCGGGAGTCCCCAATGAGCAGTTCTTC. This sequence encodes CASSLEAVAGVPNEQFF.

This sequence joins TRBV14 and TRBJ2-3; D gene ambiguous. The CDR3 has 12 amino acids. V lost 1 base to trimming and J lost 5 bases, with 4 bases between them. Germline lookup yields CDR1 SGHDN and CDR2 FVKESK. CDR3 sequence (DNA): TGTGCCAGCAGCCAAGTTAGAGATACGCAGTATTTT. Translating gives CASSQVRDTQYF.

This sequence joins TRBV11-2 and TRBJ2-5; TRBD2 matches at 14 bases. V was pared by 5 bases and J by 4 bases, with 6 bases of the junction left unmatched. The CDR3 sequence is 16 residues long. The V gene's germline CDR1 is SGHAT and CDR2 FQNNGV. The CDR3 reads CASSPRLAGGGETQYF. The CDR3 bases are TGTGCCAGCAGCCCTAGACTAGCGGGAGGGGGAGAGACCCAGTACTTC. Complete variable domain (other parts from reference TRBV11-2 and TRBJ2-5): EAGVAQSPRYKIIEKRQSVAFWCNPISGHATLYWYQQILGQGPKLLIQFQNNGVVDDSQLPKDRFSAERLKGVDSTLKIQPAKLEDSAVYLCASSPRLAGGGETQYFGPGTRLLVL.

The genes are TRBV4-1 and TRBJ2-1; 10 positions match TRBD2. The CDR3 totals 18 residues. Looked up from germline, CDR1 is MGHRA and CDR2 is YSYEKL. With V trimmed by 4 bases and J by 4 bases, 13 bases remained unmatched. Here the CDR3 reads CASSPISSGRGLYNEQFF. CDR3 coding DNA: TGCGCCAGCAGCCCCATTTCGAGCGGGAGGGGATTATACAATGAGCAGTTCTTC.

V gene TRBV5-1 combines with J gene TRBJ2-1, with 9 bases that match TRBD2. Germline CDR1 is SGHRS and CDR2 is YFSETQ. The CDR3 covers 14 residues. V lost 3 bases and J lost 8; bases outside the gene matches: 6. CDR3 amino acids: CASSSLAGTDEQFF. DNA of the CDR3: TGCGCCAGCAGCTCGCTAGCGGGGACGGATGAGCAGTTCTTC.